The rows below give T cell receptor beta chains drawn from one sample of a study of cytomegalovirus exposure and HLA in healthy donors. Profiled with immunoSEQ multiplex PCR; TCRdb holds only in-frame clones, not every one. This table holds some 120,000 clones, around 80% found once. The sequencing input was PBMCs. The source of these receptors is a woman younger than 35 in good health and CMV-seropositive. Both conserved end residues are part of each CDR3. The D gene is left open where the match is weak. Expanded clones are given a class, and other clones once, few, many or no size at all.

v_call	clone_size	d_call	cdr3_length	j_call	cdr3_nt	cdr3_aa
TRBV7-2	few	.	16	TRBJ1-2	TGTGCCAGCAGCTTAGAAGCAGGGACATTCAACTATGGCTACACCTTC	CASSLEAGTFNYGYTF
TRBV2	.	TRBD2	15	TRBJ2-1	TGTGCCAGAGGGGTTTTAGCGGGAATGAGGAATGAGCAGTTCTTC	CARGVLAGMRNEQFF
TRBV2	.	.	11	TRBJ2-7	TGTGCCCAGGAGGCAGCGGGCGAGCAGTACTTC	CAQEAAGEQYF
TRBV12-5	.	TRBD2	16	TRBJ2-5	TGTGCTAGTGGTTTAGGACTAGCGGGAGGGCAAGAGACCCAGTACTTC	CASGLGLAGGQETQYF
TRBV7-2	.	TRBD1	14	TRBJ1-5	TGTGCCAGCCGAAAAGGGGGCAAGGACCAGCCCCAGCATTTT	CASRKGGKDQPQHF
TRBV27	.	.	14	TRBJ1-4	TGTGCCAGCAGGGGATTGGGGGGTAATGAAAAACTGTTTTTT	CASRGLGGNEKLFF
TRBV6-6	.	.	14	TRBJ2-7	TGTGCCAGCAGTTACTTCCCGGGGTCCTACGAGCAGTACTTC	CASSYFPGSYEQYF
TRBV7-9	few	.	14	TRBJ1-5	TGTGCCAGCAGCGAACAGGGTAGCAATCAGCCCCAGCATTTT	CASSEQGSNQPQHF
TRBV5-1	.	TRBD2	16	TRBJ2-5	TGCGCCAGCAGCTCGGGACTAGCGGGAGGGCCAGAGACCCAGTACTTC	CASSSGLAGGPETQYF
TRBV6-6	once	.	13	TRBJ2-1	TGTGCCAGCAGGGAGGGAAGTAACAATGGGCAGTTCTTC	CASREGSNNGQFF
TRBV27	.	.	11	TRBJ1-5	TGTGCCAGTGGCCCGCGGGAGCCCCAGCATTTT	CASGPREPQHF
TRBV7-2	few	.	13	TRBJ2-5	TGTGCCAGCAGCTTAGGCACACAAGAGACCCAGTACTTC	CASSLGTQETQYF
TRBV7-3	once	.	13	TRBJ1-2	TGTGCCAGCAGCTTAACCAGGGACTATGGCTACACCTTC	CASSLTRDYGYTF
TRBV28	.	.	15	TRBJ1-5	TGTGCCAGCAGCGCCGGGACAAGTTTTAATCAGCCCCAGCATTTT	CASSAGTSFNQPQHF
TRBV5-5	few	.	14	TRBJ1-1	TGTGCCAGCAGCTTGTACAGGGCGGACACTGAAGCTTTCTTT	CASSLYRADTEAFF